These 14 T cell receptor beta chains were sequenced from one sample in a study of blood T cell repertoires in COVID-19. Some clones are missing from TCRdb's copy, which holds only in-frame ones; the method was immunoSEQ multiplex PCR. This table has about 160,000 clones, 85% to 95% appearing once. Sample: peripheral blood. Receptor source: a man aged 45-60 years with acute or convalescent COVID-19.

The V and J genes are TRBV30 and TRBJ2-2; 9 bases line up with TRBD1. CDR3 size: 14 residues. V lost 4 bases, J lost 4 bases, and 4 bases stayed unmatched. Germline V gives CDR1 GTSNPN, CDR2 SVGIG (reference sequence). The CDR3 loop is CAWIGTGSTGELFF. DNA for the CDR3: TGTGCCTGGATTGGGACAGGGTCCACCGGGGAGCTGTTTTTT.

The CDR3 sequence: CASSLSRTPNYGYTF. In DNA form, the CDR3 reads TGTGCCAGCAGTTTATCTCGGACACCAAACTATGGCTACACCTTC. The chain has TRBV27 and TRBJ1-2; D may be TRBD1 (5 bases). The CDR3 extends over 15 amino acids. V was clipped by 0 bases and J by 2 bases, with 10 bases between them. Germline V lookup: CDR1 MNHEY, CDR2 SMNVEV (reference sequence).

The V and J genes are TRBV6-5 and TRBJ2-2; 10 nucleotides align to TRBD1. Unmatched junction bases numbered 5, after V lost 0 bases and J lost 7 bases. The CDR3 length is 16 residues. Germline CDR1 and CDR2: MNHEY and SVGAGI. The chain's CDR3 is CASSYSTTGGGGELFF. DNA of the CDR3: TGTGCCAGCAGTTACTCGACGACAGGGGGCGGCGGGGAGCTGTTTTTT.

The CDR3 sequence is CATSTHGGFESEQYV. The CDR3 region has the DNA TGTGCCACCAGCACCCATGGGGGGTTCGAATCCGAGCAGTACGTC. The V gene is TRBV15, the J gene TRBJ2-7; perhaps TRBD2 as D (6 bases). This CDR3 region has 15 residues. Trimming took 4 bases from V and 6 from J, leaving 19 bases between them. The germline CDR1 and CDR2 sequences are LNHNV and YYDKDF (reference sequence).

The chain combines TRBV19 with TRBJ1-5; D is ambiguous. The V gene lost 6 bases and the J gene lost 4 bases, with 7 bases spanning the gap. This CDR3 is built from 12 residues. Germline V gene lookup returns CDR1 LNHDA and CDR2 SQIVND (reference sequence). CDR3 coding DNA: TGTGCCAGTAGCTTTTCTAATCAGCCCCAGCATTTT. Protein: CASSFSNQPQHF.

The chain carries TRBV10-3 and TRBJ1-2; D gene ambiguous. V was cut by 2 bases and J by 8 bases, with 12 bases left in between. This CDR3 contains 13 residues. Per the germline V gene, CDR1 is ENHRY and CDR2 is SYGVKD. CDR3 DNA: TGTGCCATCAGTGAGGGCTTATCGGGGGGCTACACCTTC. Translated, it gives CAISEGLSGGYTF.

This clone has more than one count but fewer than ten. This rearrangement joins TRBV5-4 to TRBJ1-5; D uncertain. Per the germline V gene, CDR1 is SGHNT and CDR2 is YYREEE (reference sequence). The length of the CDR3 is 13 residues. V gave up 4 bases and J gave up 7 bases, with 12 bases separating them. The DNA of the CDR3 is TGTGCCAGCAGCCTCGCGGGTGGCCAGCCCCAGCATTTT. Protein: CASSLAGGQPQHF.

This chain uses TRBV6-5 with TRBJ1-1; TRBD1 aligns across 11 bases. In germline, CDR1 is MNHEY, CDR2 SVGAGI. The ends lost 5 bases at V and 9 bases at J; junction bases unmatched: 8. The CDR3 totals 14 residues. DNA for the CDR3: TGTGCCAGCAGTCCCTCCCGGGACAGGGGGAAAGCTTTCTTT. This encodes CASSPSRDRGKAFF.

The chain has TRBV28 and TRBJ2-4; 9 bases map to TRBD1. The CDR3 loop spans 14 amino acids. Germline trimming cut 5 bases from V and 12 bases from J; bases unmatched to any gene: 11. CDR1 and CDR2 from the germline V gene are MDHEN and SYDVKM. The CDR3 DNA is TGTGCCAGCAGTCCCCGGGGGGACAGGGAGTCTCAGTACTTC. Protein product: CASSPRGDRESQYF. Using reference TRBV28 and TRBJ2-4 for the parts outside the CDR3, the full variable domain is DVKVTQSSRYLVKRTGEKVFLECVQDMDHENMFWYRQDPGLGLRLIYFSYDVKMKEKGDIPEGYSVSREKKERFSLILESASTNQTSMYLCASSPRGDRESQYFGAGTRLSVL.

This chain connects TRBV28 to TRBJ1-3; D is possibly TRBD1 (5 bases). This CDR3 is 15 amino acids long. V gave up 2 bases and J gave up 0 bases, with 8 bases separating them. Germline V gene data show CDR1 as MDHEN and CDR2 as SYDVKM. CDR3 DNA sequence: TGTGCCAGCAGTTTAGAGGGACTCTCTGGAAACACCATATATTTT. Encoded protein: CASSLEGLSGNTIYF.

V usage is TRBV7-2 and J usage is TRBJ2-2; D possibly corresponds to TRBD2 (6 bases). V was pared by 5 bases and J by 5 bases, with 15 bases between. Germline assignment: CDR1 SGHTA and CDR2 FQGNSA. The CDR3 covers 15 residues. CDR3 protein: CASSDKTRLTGELFF. CDR3 DNA sequence: TGTGCCAGCAGCGATAAGACTAGACTAACCGGGGAGCTGTTTTTT.

This clone is a singleton in its sample. The chain carries TRBV9 and TRBJ2-7, with a tentative D call TRBD2 (6 bases). V was trimmed by 0 bases and J by 3 bases, leaving 13 bases between them. CDR3 length: 15 residues. CDR1 is SGDLS, CDR2 YYNGEE, per germline. CDR3 nucleotide sequence: TGTGCCAGCAGCGTAGCTGCTAGCGACGTCTACGAGCAGTACTTC. Translation: CASSVAASDVYEQYF. Filled out from reference TRBV9 and TRBJ2-7, the complete variable domain reads DSGVTQTPKHLITATGQRVTLRCSPRSGDLSVYWYQQSLDQGLQFLIQYYNGEERAKGNILERFSAQQFPDLHSELNLSSLELGDSALYFCASSVAASDVYEQYFGPGTRLTVT.

The J gene is TRBJ1-2, the V gene TRBV2, with D possibly matching TRBD1 (5 bases). Germline lookup yields CDR1 SNHLY and CDR2 FYNNEI. CDR3 length: 14 amino acids. V lost 3 bases, J lost 5 bases, and 13 bases lay in between. Here the CDR3 reads CASSESGIRYGYTF. Here the CDR3 DNA reads TGTGCCAGCAGTGAGTCAGGGATCCGGTATGGCTACACCTTC.

This clone showed up just once. The rearrangement links TRBV27 to TRBJ1-4; 9 nucleotides match TRBD1. The CDR3 is made up of 17 amino acids. Germline V gene data show CDR1 as MNHEY and CDR2 as SMNVEV (reference sequence). The J segment lost 11 bases and the V segment lost 5 bases, leaving 18 bases of the junction unmatched. The CDR3 spells CASSQHTNRDRVNKLFF. Here the CDR3 DNA reads TGTGCCAGCAGTCAACATACGAACCGGGACAGGGTTAATAAACTGTTTTTT. The whole variable domain, filled in from reference TRBV27 and TRBJ1-4, reads EAQVTQNPRYLITVTGKKLTVTCSQNMNHEYMSWYRQDPGLGLRQIYYSMNVEVTDKGDVPEGYKVSRKEKRNFPLILESPSPNQTSLYFCASSQHTNRDRVNKLFFGSGTQLSVL.